The clone carrying this T cell receptor (beta chain) was detected a few times. Its target is unknown. This sample was taken from a study of T cell repertoires in cytomegalovirus infection. Study-wide context: A matching HLA type, together with CMV infection, was signaled by public TCR beta signatures. The study's findings and limits: The cumulative frequency of public TCR beta families distinguished individuals who carried CMV together with the relevant HLA. Across the ex vivo response, the dominant clonotypes were HLA-C-restricted CMV-specific TCR beta clonotypes.

Via MiXCR, TCRdb re-called the reads, giving one row per CDR3 protein. This table has about 47,000 distinct CDR3 sequences, approximately 19% appearing once. Per germline, CDR1 SNHLY and CDR2 FYNNEI. With 7 bases removed from V and 2 bases from J, the gap between germline ends came to 14 bases. CDR3 size: 15 residues. The sequence derives from a human donor in good health (CMV status not recorded). Some clones in this sample may be carry-over from other donors' samples. Sample: CD8+ T cells from cultured PBMCs, taken from culture after CMV antigen stimulation. The chain employs TRBV2 and TRBJ1-4, with D tentatively TRBD1 (5 bases). CDR3 region: CASMERGLTNEKLFF. The CDR3 DNA is TGTGCCAGCATGGAGAGGGGTCTTACTAATGAAAAACTGTTTTTT.